The 12 T cell receptor beta chains given below trace back to one sample, sequenced in a study of cytomegalovirus exposure and HLA in healthy donors. The assay was immunoSEQ multiplex PCR, and TCRdb's table has in-frame clones only and misses some. The sample lists fewer than 130,000 clones, 85% to 90% seen once, with 1.4% to 1.5% in the top ten. The sequencing input was PBMCs. The source of these receptors is a woman between 25 and 40 years old in good health and CMV-seropositive.

As for this clone: Other DNA sequences in the same sample also yield this CDR3. This chain joins TRBV7-2 and TRBJ2-1; D remains ambiguous. The CDR3 is 14 residues long. V lost 1 base and J lost 0, with 4 bases in between. Germline-derived CDR1 and CDR2 are SGHTA and FQGNSA. The CDR3 is CASSLGSSYNEQFF. CDR3 coding DNA: TGTGCCAGCAGCTTAGGCAGCTCCTACAATGAGCAGTTCTTC.

The chain carries TRBV30 and TRBJ2-1; tentative D call: TRBD2 (6 bases). The CDR3 runs 16 residues. Germline CDR1 reads GTSNPN; CDR2 reads SVGIG (reference sequence). With 0 bases removed from V and 2 bases from J, the gap between germline ends came to 14 bases. The chain's CDR3 is CAWSVVAGFPYNEQFF. CDR3 nucleotide sequence: TGTGCCTGGAGTGTAGTCGCGGGGTTCCCCTACAATGAGCAGTTCTTC.

Remarks on this clone: The sample has other DNA sequences that encode this CDR3 too. In nucleotides, the CDR3 is TGTGCCAGCAGTCCGGGACTAGCGGGGTCCTACGAGCAGTACTTC. Translation gives CASSPGLAGSYEQYF. The gene calls are TRBV9 and TRBJ2-7; TRBD2 matches at 13 bases. The V gene's germline CDR1 is SGDLS and CDR2 YYNGEE. J lost 1 base, V lost 5 bases, and 3 bases had no gene match. This CDR3 spans 15 amino acids.

This clone has a single count. The chain uses TRBV5-1 and TRBJ2-2; D gene unclear. The CDR3 has 12 amino acids. V lost 1 base to trimming and J lost 7 bases, with 5 bases between them. Per germline, CDR1 SGHRS and CDR2 YFSETQ. CDR3 coding DNA: TGCGCCAGCAGCTTGAGAGGCGGGGAGCTGTTTTTT. It yields the protein CASSLRGGELFF.

V usage is TRBV7-3 and J usage is TRBJ2-7, with 10 bases that match TRBD1. The CDR3 extends over 15 amino acids. Looked up from germline, CDR1 is SGHTA and CDR2 is FQGTGA. The ends lost 4 bases at V and 3 bases at J; junction bases unmatched: 6. The CDR3: CASSSRQGAGYEQYF. The CDR3 DNA reads TGTGCCAGCAGCTCCCGACAGGGGGCGGGCTACGAGCAGTACTTC.

V is TRBV6-6 and J is TRBJ2-7; D is perhaps TRBD2 (5 bases). V shed 3 bases and J shed 5 bases, with 14 bases lying between them. The CDR3 consists of 14 residues. Germline V lookup: CDR1 MNHNY, CDR2 SVGAGI (reference sequence). The CDR3 sequence: CASSYRLAGNEQYF. The CDR3, as DNA: TGTGCCAGCAGTTATAGGCTAGCAGGCAACGAGCAGTACTTC.

At least ten counts were recorded for this clone. The chain has TRBV5-5 and TRBJ1-2, with D possibly being TRBD1 (6 bases). This CDR3 is built from 14 residues. Germline CDR1 and CDR2: SGHKS and YYEKEE (reference sequence). Trimming took off 0 bases at V and 2 bases at J, with 8 bases between the two ends. CDR3 region: CASSLGQANYGYTF. CDR3 sequence (DNA): TGTGCCAGCAGCTTGGGACAGGCAAACTATGGCTACACCTTC.

The chain couples TRBV4-3 to TRBJ1-2; 11 bases line up with TRBD1. The CDR3 totals 16 residues. Germline lookup yields CDR1 LGHNA and CDR2 YSLEER. V shed 4 bases and J 5 bases; nucleotides not matched to a gene: 9. CDR3 residues: CASSPERDRGLYGYTF. In DNA, the CDR3 is TGCGCCAGCAGCCCCGAACGGGACAGGGGGTTGTATGGCTACACCTTC.

This clone was counted a single time. The chain recombines TRBV4-2 with TRBJ2-7; D perhaps matches TRBD1 (6 bases). CDR3 length: 15 amino acids. Between the trimmed V and J ends, which lost 0 bases and 1 base, there was a span of 10 bases. The germline V gene has CDR1 LGHNA and CDR2 YNFKEQ. CDR3 sequence: CASSQDTGISYEQYF. CDR3 DNA sequence: TGTGCCAGCAGCCAAGATACAGGGATTTCCTACGAGCAGTACTTC.

This clone showed up many times. The V gene is TRBV4-3, the J gene TRBJ2-7; 9 bases are shared with TRBD1. The CDR3 runs to 15 residues. The germline CDR1 and CDR2 sequences are LGHNA and YSLEER. V was clipped by 1 base and J by 5 bases; unmatched bases: 6. The CDR3 spells CASSQAWDRVHEQYF. CDR3 DNA: TGCGCCAGCAGCCAAGCATGGGACAGGGTCCACGAGCAGTACTTC.

The CDR3 reads CATHSGGQSSYNEQFF. The DNA of the CDR3 is TGTGCCACCCATAGCGGGGGTCAAAGCTCCTACAATGAGCAGTTCTTC. The chain combines TRBV2 with TRBJ2-1, with 9 bases lining up with TRBD2. V dropped 10 bases and J dropped 0; count of bases not matched to a gene: 10. Germline CDR1 reads SNHLY; CDR2 reads FYNNEI. The CDR3 totals 16 residues.

V is TRBV10-1 and J is TRBJ2-7, with TRBD1 matching over 7 bases. The junction had 5 bases not matched to a gene; V was cut back by 0 bases and J by 3 bases. Germline CDR1 reads WNHNN; CDR2 reads SYGVQD (reference sequence). This CDR3 has 15 residues. CDR3 DNA sequence: TGCGCCAGCAGTGAGTCCCGACAGGGTGGCTACGAGCAGTACTTC. This sequence encodes CASSESRQGGYEQYF.